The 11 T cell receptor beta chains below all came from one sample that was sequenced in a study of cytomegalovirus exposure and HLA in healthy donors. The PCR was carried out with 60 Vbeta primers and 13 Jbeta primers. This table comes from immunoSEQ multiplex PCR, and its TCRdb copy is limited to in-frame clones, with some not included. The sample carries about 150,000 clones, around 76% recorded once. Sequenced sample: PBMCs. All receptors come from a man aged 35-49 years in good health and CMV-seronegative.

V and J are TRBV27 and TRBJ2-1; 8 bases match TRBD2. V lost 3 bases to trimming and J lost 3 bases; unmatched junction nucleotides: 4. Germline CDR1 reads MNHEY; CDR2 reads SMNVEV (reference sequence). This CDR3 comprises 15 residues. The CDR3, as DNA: TGTGCCAGCAGTTTTGTCGGGAGGGACTACAATGAGCAGTTCTTC. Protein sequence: CASSFVGRDYNEQFF.

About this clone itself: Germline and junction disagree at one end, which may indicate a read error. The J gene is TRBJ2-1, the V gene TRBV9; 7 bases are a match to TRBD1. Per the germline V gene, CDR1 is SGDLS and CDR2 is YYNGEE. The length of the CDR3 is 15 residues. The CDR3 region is CVSSPLPGQTNEQFF. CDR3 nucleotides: TGTGTCAGCAGCCCTCTCCCGGGACAGACCAATGAGCAGTTCTTC.

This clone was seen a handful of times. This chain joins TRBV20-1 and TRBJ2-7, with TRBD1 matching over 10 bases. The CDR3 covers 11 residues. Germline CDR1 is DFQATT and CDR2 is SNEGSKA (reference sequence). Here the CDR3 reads CGTGEVAGQYF. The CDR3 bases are TGCGGGACAGGGGAGGTCGCGGGGCAGTACTTC.

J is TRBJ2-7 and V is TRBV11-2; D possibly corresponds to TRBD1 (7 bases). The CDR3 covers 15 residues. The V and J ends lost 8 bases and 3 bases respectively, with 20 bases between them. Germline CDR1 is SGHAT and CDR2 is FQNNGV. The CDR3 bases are TGTGCCAGCCACCCCCAGGGGGGCGATAGCTACGAGCAGTACTTC. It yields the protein CASHPQGGDSYEQYF.

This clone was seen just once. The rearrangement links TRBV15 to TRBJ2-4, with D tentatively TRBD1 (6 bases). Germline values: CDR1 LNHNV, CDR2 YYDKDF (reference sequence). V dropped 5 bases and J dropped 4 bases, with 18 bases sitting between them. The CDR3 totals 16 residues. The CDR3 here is CATSPSPWQGKNIQYF. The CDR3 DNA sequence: TGTGCCACCAGCCCGAGCCCTTGGCAGGGGAAAAACATTCAGTACTTC.

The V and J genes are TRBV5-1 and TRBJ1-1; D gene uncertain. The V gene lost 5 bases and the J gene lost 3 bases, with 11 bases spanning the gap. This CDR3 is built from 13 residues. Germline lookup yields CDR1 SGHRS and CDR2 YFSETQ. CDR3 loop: CASSSVQDTEAFF. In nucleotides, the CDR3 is TGCGCCAGCAGTTCCGTCCAGGACACTGAAGCTTTCTTT.

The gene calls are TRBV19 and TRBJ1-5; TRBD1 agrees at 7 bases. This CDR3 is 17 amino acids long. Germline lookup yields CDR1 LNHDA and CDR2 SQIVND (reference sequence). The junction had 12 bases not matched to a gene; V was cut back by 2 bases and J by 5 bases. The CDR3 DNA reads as TGTGCCAGTAGTATAAACTCTCCGGAGGGGGCGGATCAGCCCCAGCATTTT. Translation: CASSINSPEGADQPQHF.

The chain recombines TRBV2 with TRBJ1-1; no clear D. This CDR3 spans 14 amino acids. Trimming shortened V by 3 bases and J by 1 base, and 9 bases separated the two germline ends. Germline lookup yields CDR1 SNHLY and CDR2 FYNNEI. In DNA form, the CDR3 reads TGTGCCAGCAGTGATATAGAATCGAACACTGAAGCTTTCTTT. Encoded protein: CASSDIESNTEAFF.

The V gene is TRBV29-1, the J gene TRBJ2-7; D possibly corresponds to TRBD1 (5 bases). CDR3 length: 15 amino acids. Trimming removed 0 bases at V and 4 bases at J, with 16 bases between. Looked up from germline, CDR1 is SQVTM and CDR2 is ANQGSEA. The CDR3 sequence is CSVEDFGQGRYEQYF. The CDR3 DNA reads TGCAGCGTTGAAGATTTTGGGCAGGGCAGGTACGAGCAGTACTTC.

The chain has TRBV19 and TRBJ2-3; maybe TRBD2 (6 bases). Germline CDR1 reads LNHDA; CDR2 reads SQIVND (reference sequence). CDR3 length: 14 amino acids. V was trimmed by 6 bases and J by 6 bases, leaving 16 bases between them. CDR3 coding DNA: TGTGCCAGTAGCCAGGGACTCCCTTTCGATACGCAGTATTTT. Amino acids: CASSQGLPFDTQYF.

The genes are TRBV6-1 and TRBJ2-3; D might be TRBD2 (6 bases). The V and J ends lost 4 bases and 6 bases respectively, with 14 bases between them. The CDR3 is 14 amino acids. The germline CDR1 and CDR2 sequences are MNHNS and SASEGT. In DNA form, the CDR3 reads TGTGCCAGCAGTGCGGACGGGAGAACCGATACGCAGTATTTT. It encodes CASSADGRTDTQYF.